One TCR beta chain is described in this entry. Its target is unknown. This sample was included in a study of T cell repertoires in cytomegalovirus infection. Background on the study: Epitope selection comprised recently identified HLA-C-restricted CMV epitopes and well-studied HLA-B-restricted CMV epitopes. TCR beta signatures that were public indicated CMV infection and matching HLA type.

Study conclusions and caveats: HLA-C-restricted CMV-specific TCR beta clonotypes were dominant in the ex vivo response. The cumulative frequency of public TCR beta families distinguished individuals who carried CMV together with the relevant HLA.

MiXCR, run by TCRdb on the reads, gives a single entry per CDR3 protein. In the table there are some 800,000 distinct CDR3 sequences, around 29% of which are singletons. The germline CDR1 and CDR2 sequences are WSHSY and SAAADI. V gave up 4 bases and J gave up 0 bases; unmatched junction bases: 4. The CDR3 runs 15 residues. The specimen comprised cultured CD8+ T cells from PBMCs, sampled from culture after CMV antigen stimulation. The genes are TRBV10-2 and TRBJ2-5, with TRBD2 matching 8 bases. The receptor was isolated from a human donor in good health (CMV status not recorded). Some clones in this sample may be carry-over from other donors' samples. CDR3 region: CASSVQRGNQETQYF. The CDR3 DNA sequence: TGCGCCAGCAGTGTCCAGCGGGGGAACCAAGAGACCCAGTACTTC.